Each of the 20 T cell receptor beta chains below was sequenced from the same sample in a study of T cell repertoires in cytomegalovirus infection. Via MiXCR, TCRdb re-called the reads, giving one row per CDR3 protein. The sample has 800,000 to 950,000 distinct CDR3 sequences, 32% seen once. The antigens these receptors bind are not known. Sequencing was performed on cultured CD8+ T cells from PBMCs, taken from culture after CMV antigen stimulation. The receptors were gathered from a human donor in good health (CMV status not recorded). Some clones in this sample may be carry-over from other donors' samples.

This clonotype appeared once. The V call is TRBV12-3 or TRBV12-4, the J call TRBJ1-5; D is possibly TRBD1 (6 bases). The CDR3 length is 14 residues. Trimming removed 3 bases from V and 8 bases from J, with 14 bases in between. The CDR3 region has the DNA TGTGCCAGCAGTTTCGGGGGGCGCGGGGAGCCCCAGCATTTT. Its protein product is CASSFGGRGEPQHF.

This chain joins TRBV10-1 and TRBJ2-2, with TRBD2 as a possible D gene (6 bases). Germline assignment: CDR1 WNHNN and CDR2 SYGVQD (reference sequence). This CDR3 is 15 amino acids long. V gave up 1 base and J gave up 1 base, with 7 bases separating them. The CDR3 nucleotides are TGCGCCAGCAGTGAGTGGCGGGGGAACACCGGGGAGCTGTTTTTT. This codes for CASSEWRGNTGELFF.

The chain uses TRBV5-5 and TRBJ2-1, with D perhaps matching TRBD1 (5 bases). Trimming took 4 bases from V and 0 from J, leaving 14 bases between them. Germline V gives CDR1 SGHKS, CDR2 YYEKEE (reference sequence). The CDR3 has 16 residues. The CDR3 reads CASSARVQGSYNEQFF. The CDR3 DNA is TGTGCCAGCAGCGCCCGGGTCCAGGGCTCCTACAATGAGCAGTTCTTC.

The chain has TRBV2 and TRBJ2-4; D perhaps matches TRBD1 (6 bases). V lost 8 bases to trimming and J lost 9 bases, with 14 bases between them. The germline CDR1 and CDR2 sequences are SNHLY and FYNNEI. This CDR3 has 12 residues. CDR3 sequence: CASHPGTSIQYF. Here the CDR3 DNA reads TGTGCCAGCCACCCCGGGACATCCATTCAGTACTTC.

Only a few counts were recorded for this clonotype. The chain employs TRBV4-1 and TRBJ2-1, with D hard to call. This CDR3 spans 12 amino acids. Germline-derived CDR1 and CDR2 are MGHRA and YSYEKL. V dropped 8 bases and J dropped 8 bases, with 13 bases sitting between them. CDR3 nucleotides: TGCGCCAGCGGTGGATACGTCCATGAGCAGTTCTTC. It specifies CASGGYVHEQFF.

This clonotype was detected a few times. The chain has TRBV12-3 or TRBV12-4 and TRBJ2-3, with D perhaps TRBD1 or TRBD2 (5 bases each). This CDR3 has 15 residues. V lost 6 bases to trimming and J lost 4 bases, with 17 bases between them. CDR3 bases: TGTGCCAGCAGGGGGACCATCCAGTTTCCAGATACGCAGTATTTT. Amino acid sequence: CASRGTIQFPDTQYF.

The genes are TRBV27 and TRBJ1-5, with a weak D call TRBD1 (5 bases). Germline V gene lookup returns CDR1 MNHEY and CDR2 SMNVEV (reference sequence). The germline V and J ends were trimmed by 4 bases and 6 bases, with 10 bases remaining between them. The CDR3 length is 13 residues. DNA of the CDR3: TGTGCCAGCAGTTCGGGGGGTGGTCAGCCCCAGCATTTT. This translates into CASSSGGGQPQHF.

This clonotype was observed a handful of times. The chain employs TRBV12-3 or TRBV12-4 and TRBJ1-1; no clear D. CDR3 length: 13 amino acids. Trimming removed 6 bases at V and 0 bases at J, with 8 bases between. CDR3 amino acids: CASSGVMNTEAFF. The CDR3, as DNA: TGTGCCAGCAGCGGGGTAATGAACACTGAAGCTTTCTTT.

This clonotype was detected only a few times. This rearrangement joins TRBV29-1 to TRBJ2-1, with TRBD2 as a possible D gene (5 bases). The CDR3 loop spans 10 amino acids. Trimming stripped 8 bases from V and 8 bases from J, with 10 bases between. Germline V gives CDR1 SQVTM, CDR2 ANQGSEA. The CDR3 DNA reads as TGCAGCTCCACGAGGGATGAGCAGTTCTTC. It specifies CSSTRDEQFF.

This clonotype has just a few counts. The V call is TRBV7-2, the J call TRBJ2-3; possibly TRBD2 for D (6 bases). Between the trimmed V and J ends, which lost 5 bases and 5 bases, there was a span of 11 bases. The CDR3 extends over 13 amino acids. Germline loops: CDR1 SGHTA, CDR2 FQGNSA. The CDR3 nucleotides are TGTGCCAGCAGCGGGGGACTTGTAGATACGCAGTATTTT. It yields the protein CASSGGLVDTQYF.

This clonotype was seen once. This chain uses TRBV28 with TRBJ2-3; no definite D call. Trimming removed 3 bases at V and 4 bases at J, with 17 bases between. This CDR3 is 16 amino acids long. Looked up from germline, CDR1 is MDHEN and CDR2 is SYDVKM. For the CDR3, the DNA is TGTGCCAGCAGTTTCTCTCTAGGGCCCCAGGCAGATACGCAGTATTTT. Amino acids: CASSFSLGPQADTQYF.

This clonotype has just a few counts. The V call is TRBV7-9, the J call TRBJ1-2; D is undetermined. Trimming left V 5 bases short and J 3 bases short, with 7 bases between. CDR1 and CDR2 (germline): SEHNR, FQNEAQ (reference sequence). The CDR3 runs 12 residues. The DNA of the CDR3 is TGTGCCAGCAGCCACCGGGACTATGGCTACACCTTC. Translation: CASSHRDYGYTF.

V usage is TRBV19 and J usage is TRBJ2-6; tentatively, D is TRBD1 or TRBD2 (5 bases each). The CDR3 runs to 18 residues. Trimming removed 1 base from V and 0 bases from J, with 13 bases in between. CDR1 is LNHDA, CDR2 SQIVND, per germline (reference sequence). This CDR3 is CASSIVEGPPSGANVLTF. In nucleotides, the CDR3 is TGTGCCAGTAGTATAGTTGAGGGGCCCCCCTCTGGGGCCAACGTCCTGACTTTC.

About this clonotype: A junction end diverges from the germline sequence, so it may reflect a read error. The gene calls are TRBV3-1 and TRBJ2-7, with no clear D. Germline-derived CDR1 and CDR2 are LGHDT and YNNKEL (reference sequence). This CDR3 region has 12 residues. The CDR3 is CANSQATYEQYF. CDR3 in DNA: TGTGCCAACAGCCAAGCTACCTACGAGCAGTACTTC.

This clonotype was counted only a few times. In DNA form, the CDR3 reads TGTGCCCTACAACTCATGAACACTGAAGCTTTCTTT. Residues: CALQLMNTEAFF. V usage is TRBV2 and J usage is TRBJ1-1; D is undetermined. Germline V gives CDR1 SNHLY, CDR2 FYNNEI. The V end lost 11 bases, the J end lost 0 bases, and 10 bases lay between the germline ends. The CDR3 consists of 12 residues.

V gene TRBV19 combines with J gene TRBJ1-2; 7 bases are shared with TRBD1. CDR1 is LNHDA, CDR2 SQIVND, per germline (reference sequence). This CDR3 spans 14 amino acids. After removal of 4 bases from V and 1 base from J, the junction contained 3 bases not matched to a gene. In nucleotides, the CDR3 is TGTGCCAGTAGTACGACAGGGAATAACTATGGCTACACCTTC. Translated: CASSTTGNNYGYTF.

This clonotype was seen at least ten times. V and J are TRBV7-8 and TRBJ2-3; 8 bases match TRBD2. The CDR3 length is 16 residues. The germline V gene has CDR1 SGHVS and CDR2 FQNEAQ. V lost 3 bases, J lost 4 bases, and 9 bases stayed unmatched. Written as DNA, the CDR3 is TGTGCCAGCAGCTTTGTCGGGGGGGCGGTCTCAGATACGCAGTATTTT. Amino acids: CASSFVGGAVSDTQYF.

The chain couples TRBV19 to TRBJ1-2; D not resolved. Germline assignment: CDR1 LNHDA and CDR2 SQIVND (reference sequence). The V gene lost 3 bases and the J gene lost 5 bases, with 16 bases spanning the gap. CDR3 length: 15 residues. The CDR3 DNA follows: TGTGCCAGTAGTATCCCTCGAGTTCGCCTTTATGGCTACACCTTC. It specifies CASSIPRVRLYGYTF.

This clonotype was recorded at least ten times. The CDR3 DNA sequence: TGTGCCAGCAGCTTTCTAGCGGGATCCCGCTCCTACAATGAGCAGTTCTTC. Encoded protein: CASSFLAGSRSYNEQFF. V usage is TRBV7-3 and J usage is TRBJ2-1; 9 bases are a match to TRBD2. The CDR3 has 17 amino acids. Germline loops: CDR1 SGHTA, CDR2 FQGTGA. V gave up 3 bases and J gave up 0 bases; unmatched junction bases: 6.

The chain carries TRBV5-1 and TRBJ1-1; D uncertain. Trimming removed 0 bases from V and 1 base from J, with 10 bases in between. CDR1 is SGHRS and CDR2 is YFSETQ in the germline V gene. The CDR3 covers 15 residues. For the CDR3, the DNA is TGCGCCAGCAGCTTGGGGGTGTTGGGGAACACTGAAGCTTTCTTT. Protein: CASSLGVLGNTEAFF.